These 25 T cell receptor beta chains originate from one sample sequenced in a study of T-cell memory formation after mild COVID-19. TCRdb ran MiXCR on the 5' RACE reads and lists one entry per CDR3 protein. The table lists roughly 110,000 distinct CDR3 sequences, around 14% of them singletons. The sample comprised PBMCs or a T cell subset sorted from them (not recorded which). Every receptor here comes from a man aged 18-30 years who had mild COVID-19 (a few samples of this study predate the infection). Cell type and time point are not known.

This chain joins TRBV24-1 and TRBJ1-2; D remains ambiguous. There are 13 residues in the CDR3. The V and J ends lost 4 bases and 8 bases respectively, with 13 bases between them. Germline-derived CDR1 and CDR2 are KGHDR and SFDVKD. CDR3 loop: CATSETGLWGYTF. CDR3 in DNA: TGTGCCACCAGTGAAACGGGCTTGTGGGGCTACACCTTC.

The sample holds many counts of this clonotype. The genes are TRBV12-3 or TRBV12-4 and TRBJ2-1; TRBD1 agrees at 9 bases. The CDR3 runs 13 residues. The V gene end was trimmed by 1 base and the J gene end by 14 bases; junction bases not matched to a gene: 6. As DNA, the CDR3 is TGTGCCAGCAGTTTAGGGGACAGGGTTGGGGAGTTCTTC. Protein sequence: CASSLGDRVGEFF.

This clonotype was counted between two and nine times. The chain employs TRBV12-3 or TRBV12-4 and TRBJ1-3; a possible D gene is TRBD1 (5 bases). V lost 6 bases and J lost 1, with 13 bases in between. This CDR3 contains 15 residues. The CDR3 loop is CASSRSGVSGNTIYF. DNA for the CDR3: TGTGCCAGCAGCCGATCGGGGGTTTCTGGAAACACCATATATTTT.

The J gene is TRBJ2-1, the V gene TRBV5-1; 8 nucleotides align to TRBD1. Germline CDR1 reads SGHRS; CDR2 reads YFSETQ. The V segment lost 0 bases and the J segment 7 bases; nucleotides outside the gene matches: 9. The CDR3 covers 16 residues. CDR3 DNA: TGCGCCAGCAGCTTGGTCGGGACAGGAGGAGGGAATGAGCAGTTCTTC. Translation: CASSLVGTGGGNEQFF. Supplemented by reference TRBV5-1 and TRBJ2-1, the full variable domain reads KAGVTQTPRYLIKTRGQQVTLSCSPISGHRSVSWYQQTPGQGLQFLFEYFSETQRNKGNFPGRFSGRQFSNSRSEMNVSTLELGDSALYLCASSLVGTGGGNEQFFGPGTRLTVL.

In this sample, this clonotype turned up many times. This sequence joins TRBV4-3 and TRBJ2-5; D is ambiguous. The CDR3 loop spans 15 amino acids. Trimming removed 0 bases from V and 5 bases from J, with 13 bases in between. Germline V CDR1 and CDR2: LGHNA, YSLEER. CDR3 sequence reads: CASSQEWTARETQYF. In DNA, the CDR3 is TGCGCCAGCAGCCAAGAGTGGACGGCCCGTGAGACCCAGTACTTC.

This clonotype was recorded many times. The V and J genes are TRBV5-1 and TRBJ2-1, with D possibly TRBD1 on 5 matching bases. V dropped 3 bases and J dropped 4 bases, with 8 bases sitting between them. Germline V lookup: CDR1 SGHRS, CDR2 YFSETQ. CDR3 length equals 13 residues. CDR3 nucleotides: TGCGCCAGCAGCTCGACAGTTTACAATGAGCAGTTCTTC. This codes for CASSSTVYNEQFF.

The V gene is TRBV4-1, the J gene TRBJ2-1, with 11 bases lining up with TRBD2. The germline CDR1 and CDR2 sequences are MGHRA and YSYEKL. The CDR3 is made up of 15 amino acids. Trimming took 1 base from V and 6 from J; bases not matched to a gene: 2. This CDR3 reads CASSQGLAGLNEQFF. CDR3 DNA: TGCGCCAGCAGCCAAGGACTAGCGGGACTCAATGAGCAGTTCTTC.

This clonotype has ten or more counts. The V call is TRBV6-4, the J call TRBJ1-1; possibly TRBD1 for D (5 bases). CDR3 length: 13 amino acids. The germline V gene has CDR1 MRHNA and CDR2 SNTAGT. V was cut by 2 bases and J by 2 bases, with 6 bases left in between. CDR3 in DNA: TGTGCCAGCAGTGACCGGGACAACACTGAAGCTTTCTTT. Amino acids: CASSDRDNTEAFF.

Only a few counts were recorded for this clonotype. The chain has TRBV6-6 and TRBJ2-3, with D tentatively TRBD1 or TRBD2 (6 bases each). The CDR3 runs to 12 residues. Germline-derived CDR1 and CDR2 are MNHNY and SVGAGI (reference sequence). Trimming removed 11 bases at V and 0 bases at J, with 9 bases between. The CDR3, as DNA: TGTGCCGGAGGGGGGAGCACAGATACGCAGTATTTT. Its protein product is CAGGGSTDTQYF.

V is TRBV9 and J is TRBJ1-6; TRBD1 agrees at 7 bases. This CDR3 spans 14 amino acids. CDR1 is SGDLS and CDR2 is YYNGEE in the germline V gene. J lost 6 bases, V lost 3 bases, and 3 bases had no gene match. This CDR3 is CASSDDRVNSPLHF. CDR3 in DNA: TGTGCCAGCAGCGACGACAGGGTTAATTCACCCCTCCACTTT.

CDR3 coding DNA: TGTGCCACCGCCCCTAGCGGGGGGGCTCATGAGCAGTTCTTC. It codes for CATAPSGGAHEQFF. The gene calls are TRBV19 and TRBJ2-1, with 12 bases aligning to TRBD2. Per the germline V gene, CDR1 is LNHDA and CDR2 is SQIVND (reference sequence). This CDR3 has 14 amino acids. J was trimmed by 8 bases and V by 10 bases; bases with no gene match: 9.

The chain is built from TRBV4-3 and TRBJ2-3, with TRBD2 identical over 10 bases. This CDR3 is built from 17 residues. CDR1 and CDR2 (germline): LGHNA, YSLEER. After removal of 2 bases from V and 5 bases from J, the junction contained 10 bases not matched to a gene. CDR3 bases: TGCGCCAGCAGCCAACTACTAGCGGGGACCCCTGAAGATACGCAGTATTTT. Protein: CASSQLLAGTPEDTQYF.

The chain carries TRBV6-5 and TRBJ1-2; no clear D. The CDR3 sequence is 14 residues long. Trimming removed 6 bases at V and 2 bases at J, with 13 bases between. From germline, CDR1 is MNHEY and CDR2 SVGAGI. The CDR3 DNA follows: TGTGCCAGCAGGCCCCGAGGAGCGAACTATGGCTACACCTTC. This translates into CASRPRGANYGYTF.

In this sample, this clonotype turned up many times. The chain links TRBV25-1 to TRBJ2-1, with unresolved D. CDR1 is MGHDK, CDR2 SYGVNS, per germline. This CDR3 has 15 amino acids. Trimming took off 3 bases at V and 0 bases at J, with 9 bases between the two ends. The CDR3 region is CASSDDGFSYNEQFF. For the CDR3, the DNA is TGTGCCAGCAGTGACGACGGATTCTCCTACAATGAGCAGTTCTTC.

This clonotype came up once. The chain joins TRBV6-5 to TRBJ2-5; 9 nucleotides match TRBD2. The germline gives CDR1 MNHEY, CDR2 SVGAGI. V lost 0 bases to trimming and J lost 1 base; unmatched junction nucleotides: 6. CDR3 size: 17 residues. The chain's CDR3 is CASSYSYASGVQETQYF. The CDR3 coding sequence is TGTGCCAGCAGTTACTCGTATGCTAGCGGGGTCCAAGAGACCCAGTACTTC.

The CDR3 bases are TGTGCCAGCAGTTACTCGAGTCAGGGGGTCTACACCGGGGAGCTGTTTTTT. This sequence encodes CASSYSSQGVYTGELFF. V usage is TRBV6-5 and J usage is TRBJ2-2; the match to TRBD1 covers 7 bases. Germline lookup yields CDR1 MNHEY and CDR2 SVGAGI. CDR3 length: 17 amino acids. Unmatched junction bases numbered 7, after V lost 0 bases and J lost 3 bases.

In its sample, this clonotype was seen a few times. The genes are TRBV20-1 and TRBJ2-3, with D tentatively TRBD1 (5 bases). Germline CDR1 reads DFQATT; CDR2 reads SNEGSKA (reference sequence). Deletions cut 3 bases from V and 4 bases from J, with 5 bases between. The length of the CDR3 is 11 residues. The CDR3 DNA follows: TGCAGTGCTAGCAGGGCAGATACGCAGTATTTT. This gives the protein CSASRADTQYF.

This clonotype has a count of ten or more. This chain links TRBV20-1 with TRBJ1-2, with TRBD1 as a possible D gene (5 bases). The germline CDR1 and CDR2 sequences are DFQATT and SNEGSKA (reference sequence). Trimming took 5 bases from V and 3 from J, leaving 13 bases between them. This CDR3 spans 13 amino acids. The CDR3 loop is CSADEGRDYGYTF. The CDR3 coding sequence is TGCAGTGCTGATGAGGGGCGCGACTATGGCTACACCTTC.

The rearrangement links TRBV7-2 to TRBJ1-2, with a tentative D call TRBD1 (6 bases). Trimming removed 1 base from V and 7 bases from J, with 10 bases in between. The CDR3 runs 13 residues. Germline CDR1 is SGHTA and CDR2 is FQGNSA. The CDR3 DNA follows: TGTGCCAGCAGCTTAGGGGGGGCCAGTGGCTACACCTTC. Its translation is CASSLGGASGYTF. Supplemented by reference TRBV7-2 and TRBJ1-2, the full variable domain reads GAGVSQSPSNKVTEKGKDVELRCDPISGHTALYWYRQSLGQGLEFLIYFQGNSAPDKSGLPSDRFSAERTGGSVSTLTIQRTQQEDSAVYLCASSLGGASGYTFGSGTRLTVV.

This clonotype has a handful of counts. The chain combines TRBV11-2 with TRBJ2-3; D not certain. The CDR3 loop spans 14 amino acids. Germline CDR1 SGHAT, CDR2 FQNNGV. V shed 3 bases and J shed 0 bases, with 7 bases lying between them. The CDR3 region is CASSFGLSTDTQYF. The CDR3 DNA sequence: TGTGCCAGCAGCTTCGGTCTAAGCACAGATACGCAGTATTTT.

This clonotype was detected only a few times. The rearrangement joins TRBV4-2 to TRBJ2-2; 10 positions agree with TRBD2. The CDR3 consists of 16 residues. Germline V gene sequence: CDR1 LGHNA, CDR2 YNFKEQ. The junction had 3 bases not matched to a gene; V was cut back by 4 bases and J by 1 base. CDR3 region: CASSPRLAGNTGELFF. CDR3 sequence (DNA): TGTGCCAGCAGCCCCCGACTAGCGGGGAACACCGGGGAGCTGTTTTTT.

Turning to this clonotype: Relative to the germline gene, one junction end is altered; a read error may explain this. J is TRBJ2-1 and V is TRBV5-1, with a weak D call TRBD1 (5 bases). Germline CDR1 reads SGHRS; CDR2 reads YFSETQ. The CDR3 is 14 amino acids. CDR3 in amino acids: CDSSLGDLNNEQFF. CDR3 sequence (DNA): TGCGACAGCAGCCTAGGGGATTTGAACAATGAGCAGTTCTTC.

This clonotype was seen many times. The V and J genes are TRBV7-6 and TRBJ2-5; 7 positions match TRBD2. CDR1 and CDR2 (germline): SGHVS, FNYEAQ. Trimming cost V 2 bases and J 4 bases; bases outside gene matches: 7. The CDR3 totals 15 residues. The CDR3 sequence is CASSLPGGLRETQYF. The CDR3 region has the DNA TGTGCCAGCAGCTTACCGGGAGGTCTAAGAGAGACCCAGTACTTC.

This chain links TRBV4-3 with TRBJ2-6, with D perhaps given as TRBD1 or TRBD2 (5 bases each). V gave up 3 bases and J gave up 0 bases, with 15 bases separating them. This CDR3 has 18 residues. Germline V gene data show CDR1 as LGHNA and CDR2 as YSLEER. This CDR3 is CASSQGPGRNSGANVLTF. CDR3 nucleotide sequence: TGCGCCAGCAGCCAGGGTCCGGGACGGAACTCTGGGGCCAACGTCCTGACTTTC.

This clonotype ranks as medium-sized (0.01 to 0.1%). The V and J genes are TRBV29-1 and TRBJ1-2; D gene unclear. V lost 3 bases and J lost 7, with 12 bases in between. CDR3 size: 12 residues. Germline V gene lookup returns CDR1 SQVTM and CDR2 ANQGSEA. In DNA, the CDR3 is TGCAGCGTTGACGACGGAATGGGTGGCTACACCTTC. This translates into CSVDDGMGGYTF.